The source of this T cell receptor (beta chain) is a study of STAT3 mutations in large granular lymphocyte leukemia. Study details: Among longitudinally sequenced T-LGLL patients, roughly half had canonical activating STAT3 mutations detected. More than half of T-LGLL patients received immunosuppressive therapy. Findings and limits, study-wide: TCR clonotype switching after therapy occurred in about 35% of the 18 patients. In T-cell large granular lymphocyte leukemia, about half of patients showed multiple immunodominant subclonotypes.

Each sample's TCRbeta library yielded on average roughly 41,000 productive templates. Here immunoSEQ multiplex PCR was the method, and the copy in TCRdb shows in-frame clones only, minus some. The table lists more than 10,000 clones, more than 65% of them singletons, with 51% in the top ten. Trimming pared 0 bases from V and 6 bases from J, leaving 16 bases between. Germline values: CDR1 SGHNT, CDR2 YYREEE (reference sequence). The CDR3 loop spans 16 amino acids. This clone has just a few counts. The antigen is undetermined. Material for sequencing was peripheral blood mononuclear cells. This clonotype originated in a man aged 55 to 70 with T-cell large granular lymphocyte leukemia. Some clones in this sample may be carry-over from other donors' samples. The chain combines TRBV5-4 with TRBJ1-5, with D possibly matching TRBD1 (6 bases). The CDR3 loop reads CASSLGVQGRTQPQHF. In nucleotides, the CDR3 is TGTGCCAGCAGCTTGGGGGTACAGGGTAGGACTCAGCCCCAGCATTTT. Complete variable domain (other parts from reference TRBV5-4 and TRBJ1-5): ETGVTQSPTHLIKTRGQQVTLRCSSQSGHNTVSWYQQALGQGPQFIFQYYREEENGRGNFPPRFSGLQFPNYSSELNVNALELDDSALYLCASSLGVQGRTQPQHFGDGTRLSIL.